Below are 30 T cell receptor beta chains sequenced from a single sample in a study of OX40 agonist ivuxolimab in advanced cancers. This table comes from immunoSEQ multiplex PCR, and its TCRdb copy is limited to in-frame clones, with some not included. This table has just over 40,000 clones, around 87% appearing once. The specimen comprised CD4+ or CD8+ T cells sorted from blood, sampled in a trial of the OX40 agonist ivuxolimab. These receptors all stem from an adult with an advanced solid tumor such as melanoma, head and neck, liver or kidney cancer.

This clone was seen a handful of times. Here the CDR3 DNA reads TGTGCCACCAGCAGAGATGTGGTTAACGAAAAACTGTTTTTT. Translating it yields CATSRDVVNEKLFF. J is TRBJ1-4 and V is TRBV15; D remains unclear. The CDR3 is 14 residues long. V shed 0 bases and J shed 8 bases, with 10 bases lying between them. Germline V CDR1 and CDR2: LNHNV, YYDKDF (reference sequence).

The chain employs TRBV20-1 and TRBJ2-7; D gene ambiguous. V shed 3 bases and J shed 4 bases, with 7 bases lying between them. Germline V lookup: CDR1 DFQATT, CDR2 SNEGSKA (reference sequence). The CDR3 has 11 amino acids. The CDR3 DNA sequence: TGCAGTGCTAGGTATCAGTACGAGCAGTACTTC. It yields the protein CSARYQYEQYF.

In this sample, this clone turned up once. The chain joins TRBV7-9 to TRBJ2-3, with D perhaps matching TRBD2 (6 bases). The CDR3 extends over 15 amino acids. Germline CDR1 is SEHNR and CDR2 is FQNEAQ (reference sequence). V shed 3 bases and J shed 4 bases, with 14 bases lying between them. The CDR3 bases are TGTGCCAGCAGCTTGGAGGGGAGTTACGCAGATACGCAGTATTTT. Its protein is CASSLEGSYADTQYF.

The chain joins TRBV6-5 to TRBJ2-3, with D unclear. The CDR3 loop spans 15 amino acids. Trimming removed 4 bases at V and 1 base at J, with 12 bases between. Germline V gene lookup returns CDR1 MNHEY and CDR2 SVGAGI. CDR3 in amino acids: CASSLDGYRTDTQYF. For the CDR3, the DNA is TGTGCCAGCAGTTTGGACGGTTACCGCACAGATACGCAGTATTTT.

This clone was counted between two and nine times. CDR3 nucleotide sequence: TGTGCCAGTAGTATCCTTGGGGAAACAGATACGCAGTATTTT. This sequence encodes CASSILGETDTQYF. The genes are TRBV19 and TRBJ2-3; D ambiguous. This CDR3 spans 14 amino acids. Germline V gene lookup returns CDR1 LNHDA and CDR2 SQIVND (reference sequence). V gave up 3 bases and J gave up 3 bases, with 10 bases separating them.

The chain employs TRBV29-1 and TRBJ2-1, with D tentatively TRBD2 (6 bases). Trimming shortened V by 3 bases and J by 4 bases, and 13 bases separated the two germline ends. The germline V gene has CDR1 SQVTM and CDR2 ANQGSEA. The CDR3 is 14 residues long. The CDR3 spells CSVEGGLPYNEQFF. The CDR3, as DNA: TGCAGCGTTGAGGGGGGTCTCCCTTACAATGAGCAGTTCTTC.

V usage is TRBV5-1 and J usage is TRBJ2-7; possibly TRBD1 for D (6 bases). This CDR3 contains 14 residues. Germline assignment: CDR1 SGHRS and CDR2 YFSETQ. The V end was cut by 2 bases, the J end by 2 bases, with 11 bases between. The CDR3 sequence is CASSFRDIAYEQYF. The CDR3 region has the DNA TGCGCCAGCAGCTTCCGGGACATCGCCTACGAGCAGTACTTC.

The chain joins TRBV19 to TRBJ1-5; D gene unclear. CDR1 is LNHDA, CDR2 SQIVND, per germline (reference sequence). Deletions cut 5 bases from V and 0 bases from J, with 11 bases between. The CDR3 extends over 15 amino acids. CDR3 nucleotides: TGTGCCAGTAGTTTCCGAGGGTATAGCAATCAGCCCCAGCATTTT. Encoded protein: CASSFRGYSNQPQHF.

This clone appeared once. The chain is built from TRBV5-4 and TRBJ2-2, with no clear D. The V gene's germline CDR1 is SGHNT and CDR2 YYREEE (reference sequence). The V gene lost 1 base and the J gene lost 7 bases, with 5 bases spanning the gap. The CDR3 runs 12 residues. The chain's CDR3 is CASSLRVGELFF. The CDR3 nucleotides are TGTGCCAGCAGCTTGAGGGTCGGGGAGCTGTTTTTT.

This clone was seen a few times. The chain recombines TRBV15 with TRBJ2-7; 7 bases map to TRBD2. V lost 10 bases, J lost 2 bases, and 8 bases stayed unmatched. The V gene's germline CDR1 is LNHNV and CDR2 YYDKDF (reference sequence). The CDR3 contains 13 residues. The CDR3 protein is CASRAAGAYEQYF. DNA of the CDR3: TGTGCCAGCCGGGCTGCGGGAGCCTACGAGCAGTACTTC.

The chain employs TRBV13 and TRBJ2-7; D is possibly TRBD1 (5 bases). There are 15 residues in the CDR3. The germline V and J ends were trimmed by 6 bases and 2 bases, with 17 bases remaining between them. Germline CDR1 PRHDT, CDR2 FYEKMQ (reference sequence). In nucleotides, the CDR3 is TGTGCCAGCAGATCTTCGACAGACGAAGCCTACGAGCAGTACTTC. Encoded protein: CASRSSTDEAYEQYF.

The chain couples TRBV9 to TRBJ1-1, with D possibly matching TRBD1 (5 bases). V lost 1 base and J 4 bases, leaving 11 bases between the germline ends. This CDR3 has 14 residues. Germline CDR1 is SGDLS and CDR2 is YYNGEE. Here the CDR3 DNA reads TGTGCCAGCAGCGTACAACAGGCCTCCACTGAAGCTTTCTTT. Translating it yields CASSVQQASTEAFF.

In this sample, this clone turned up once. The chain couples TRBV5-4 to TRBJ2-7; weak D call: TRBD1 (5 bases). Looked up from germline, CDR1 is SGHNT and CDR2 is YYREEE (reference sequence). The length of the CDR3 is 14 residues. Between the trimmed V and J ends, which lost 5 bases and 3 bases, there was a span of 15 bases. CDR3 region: CASRDMDTHYEQYF. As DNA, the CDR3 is TGTGCCAGCAGGGATATGGACACGCACTACGAGCAGTACTTC.

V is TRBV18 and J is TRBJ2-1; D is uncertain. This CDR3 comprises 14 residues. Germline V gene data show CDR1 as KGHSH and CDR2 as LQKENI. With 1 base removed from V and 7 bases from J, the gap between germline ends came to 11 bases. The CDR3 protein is CASSPLLGRNEQFF. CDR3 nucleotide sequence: TGTGCCAGCTCACCACTCTTAGGGCGGAATGAGCAGTTCTTC.

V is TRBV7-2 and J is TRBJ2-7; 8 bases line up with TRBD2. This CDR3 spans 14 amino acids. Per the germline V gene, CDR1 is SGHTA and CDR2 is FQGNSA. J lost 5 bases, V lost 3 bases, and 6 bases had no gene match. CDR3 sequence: CASSFGRVGNEQYF. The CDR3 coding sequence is TGTGCCAGCAGCTTCGGGAGGGTTGGCAACGAGCAGTACTTC. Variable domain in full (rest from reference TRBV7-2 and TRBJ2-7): GAGVSQSPSNKVTEKGKDVELRCDPISGHTALYWYRQSLGQGLEFLIYFQGNSAPDKSGLPSDRFSAERTGGSVSTLTIQRTQQEDSAVYLCASSFGRVGNEQYFGPGTRLTVT.

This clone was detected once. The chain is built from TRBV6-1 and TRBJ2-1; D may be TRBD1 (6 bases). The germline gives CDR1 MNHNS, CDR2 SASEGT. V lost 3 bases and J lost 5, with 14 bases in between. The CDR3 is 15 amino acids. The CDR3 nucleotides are TGTGCCAGCAGTGAGGAATGGGGGCTTAACAATGAGCAGTTCTTC. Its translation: CASSEEWGLNNEQFF.

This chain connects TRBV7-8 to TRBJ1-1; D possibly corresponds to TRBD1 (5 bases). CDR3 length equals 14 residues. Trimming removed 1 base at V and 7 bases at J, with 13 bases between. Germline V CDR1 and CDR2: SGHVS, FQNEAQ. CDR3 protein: CASSLESGGGEAFF. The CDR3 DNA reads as TGTGCCAGCAGCTTAGAGAGCGGCGGGGGTGAAGCTTTCTTT.

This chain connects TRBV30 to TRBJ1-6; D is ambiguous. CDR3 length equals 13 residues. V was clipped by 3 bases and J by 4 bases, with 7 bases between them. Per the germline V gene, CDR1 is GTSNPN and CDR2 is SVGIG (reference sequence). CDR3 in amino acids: CAWSGQYNSPLHF. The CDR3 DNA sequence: TGTGCCTGGAGCGGCCAATATAATTCACCCCTCCACTTT.

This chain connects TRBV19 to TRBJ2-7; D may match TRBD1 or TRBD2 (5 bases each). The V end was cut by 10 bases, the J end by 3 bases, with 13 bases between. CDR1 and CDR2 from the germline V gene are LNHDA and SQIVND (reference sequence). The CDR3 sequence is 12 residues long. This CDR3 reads CANIGARYEQYF. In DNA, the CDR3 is TGTGCCAACATCGGGGCACGCTACGAGCAGTACTTC.

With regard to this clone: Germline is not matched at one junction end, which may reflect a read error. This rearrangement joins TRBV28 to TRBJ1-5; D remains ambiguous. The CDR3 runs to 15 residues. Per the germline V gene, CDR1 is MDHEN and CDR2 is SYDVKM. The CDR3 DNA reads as TGTGCCAGCAGTCCACCCCCCGGTAGCTATCAGCCCCAGCATTTT. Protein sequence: CASSPPPGSYQPQHF.

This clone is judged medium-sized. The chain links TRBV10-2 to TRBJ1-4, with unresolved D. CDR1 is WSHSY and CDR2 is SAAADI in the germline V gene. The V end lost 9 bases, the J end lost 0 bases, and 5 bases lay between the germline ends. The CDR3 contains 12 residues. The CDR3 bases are TGCGCCAGTGCACCAACTAATGAAAAACTGTTTTTT. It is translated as CASAPTNEKLFF.

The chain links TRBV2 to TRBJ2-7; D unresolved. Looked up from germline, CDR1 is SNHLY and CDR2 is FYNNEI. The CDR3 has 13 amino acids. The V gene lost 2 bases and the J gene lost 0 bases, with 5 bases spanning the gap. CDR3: CASSEPFSYEQYF. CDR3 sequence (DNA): TGTGCCAGCAGTGAACCTTTCTCCTACGAGCAGTACTTC.

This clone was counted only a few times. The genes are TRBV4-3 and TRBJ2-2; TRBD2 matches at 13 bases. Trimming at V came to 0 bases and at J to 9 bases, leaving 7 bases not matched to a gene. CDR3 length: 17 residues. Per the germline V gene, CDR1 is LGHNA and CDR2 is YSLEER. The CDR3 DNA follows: TGCGCCAGCAGCCAAGATCATAGGACTAGCGGGAGCAGGGAGCTGTTTTTT. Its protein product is CASSQDHRTSGSRELFF.

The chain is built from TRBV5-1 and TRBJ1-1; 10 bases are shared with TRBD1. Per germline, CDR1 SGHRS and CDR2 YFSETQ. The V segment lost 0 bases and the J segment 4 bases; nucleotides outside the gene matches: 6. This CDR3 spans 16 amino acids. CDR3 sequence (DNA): TGCGCCAGCAGCTTGGCGACAGGGGGCCGAGTCACTGAAGCTTTCTTT. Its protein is CASSLATGGRVTEAFF.

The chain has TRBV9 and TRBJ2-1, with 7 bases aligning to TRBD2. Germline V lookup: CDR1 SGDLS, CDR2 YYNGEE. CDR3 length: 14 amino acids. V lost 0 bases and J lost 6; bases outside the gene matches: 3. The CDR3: CASSVAGGINEQFF. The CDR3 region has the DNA TGTGCCAGCAGCGTAGCGGGAGGCATCAATGAGCAGTTCTTC.

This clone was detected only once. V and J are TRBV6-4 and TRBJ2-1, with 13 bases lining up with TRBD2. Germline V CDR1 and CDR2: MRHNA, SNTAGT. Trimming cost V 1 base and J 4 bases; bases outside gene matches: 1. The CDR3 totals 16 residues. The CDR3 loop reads CASSDLGLAGYNEQFF. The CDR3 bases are TGTGCCAGCAGTGACTTGGGACTAGCGGGATACAATGAGCAGTTCTTC.

The CDR3 DNA sequence: TGTGCCAGCAGCTTACATCCAGGGAGGGTCGAAGCTTTCTTT. Protein: CASSLHPGRVEAFF. The chain combines TRBV7-3 with TRBJ1-1; the D gene is possibly TRBD1 (5 bases). Trimming took 2 bases from V and 8 from J, leaving 15 bases between them. The CDR3 totals 14 residues. The germline gives CDR1 SGHTA, CDR2 FQGTGA.

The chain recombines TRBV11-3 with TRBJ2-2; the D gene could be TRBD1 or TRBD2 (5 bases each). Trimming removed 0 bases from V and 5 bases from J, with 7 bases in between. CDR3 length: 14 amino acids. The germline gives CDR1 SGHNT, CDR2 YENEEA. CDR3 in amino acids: CASSLEGETGELFF. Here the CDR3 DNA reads TGTGCCAGCAGCTTAGAGGGGGAAACCGGGGAGCTGTTTTTT.

The CDR3 reads CASSLGWSSAYEQYF. The CDR3 DNA reads TGCGCCAGCAGCTTGGGCTGGAGCTCCGCCTACGAGCAGTACTTC. The chain employs TRBV5-1 and TRBJ2-7; D is ambiguous. CDR3 length: 15 residues. V shed 0 bases and J shed 2 bases, with 12 bases lying between them. Germline V gives CDR1 SGHRS, CDR2 YFSETQ.

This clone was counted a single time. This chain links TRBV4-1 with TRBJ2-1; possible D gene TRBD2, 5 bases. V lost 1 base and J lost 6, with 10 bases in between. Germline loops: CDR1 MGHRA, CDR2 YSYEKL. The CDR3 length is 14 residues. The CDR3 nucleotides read TGCGCCAGCAGCCAAGTAGTAGGGAGCAATGAGCAGTTCTTC. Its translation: CASSQVVGSNEQFF.